One sample yielded the 11 T cell receptor beta chains listed below, sequenced in a study of identifying expanded T cells in peripheral blood. Generated by immunoSEQ multiplex PCR, the TCRdb table keeps only in-frame clones and is missing some. The sample includes 100,000 to 150,000 clones, more than 75% of them seen just once. Sequenced input: blood. The receptors were sampled from a person between 18 and 75 years old in good health.

The chain has TRBV5-1 and TRBJ2-3, with D hard to call. CDR1 is SGHRS, CDR2 YFSETQ, per germline. The CDR3 sequence is 13 residues long. V was clipped by 5 bases and J by 2 bases, with 9 bases between them. The CDR3 protein is CASSAGFTDTQYF. CDR3 in DNA: TGCGCCAGCAGTGCAGGCTTCACAGATACGCAGTATTTT.

The genes are TRBV27 and TRBJ2-7; TRBD1 aligns across 8 bases. Germline values: CDR1 MNHEY, CDR2 SMNVEV (reference sequence). Trimming at V came to 2 bases and at J to 6 bases, leaving 9 bases not matched to a gene. The CDR3 is 15 amino acids. CDR3 nucleotides: TGTGCCAGCAGTTTACGGCCCCAGGGGACAGGCGAGCAGTACTTC. Amino acid sequence: CASSLRPQGTGEQYF.

The chain links TRBV10-3 to TRBJ2-7, with 7 bases matching TRBD1. CDR1 is ENHRY, CDR2 SYGVKD, per germline. The trim removed 3 bases at V and 7 bases at J, leaving 12 bases unmatched. The CDR3 runs 15 residues. The CDR3 region is CAISDLVTGPWEQYF. Here the CDR3 DNA reads TGTGCCATCAGTGATTTGGTGACAGGGCCTTGGGAGCAGTACTTC.

The chain is built from TRBV6-1 and TRBJ1-3; D uncertain. Germline lookup yields CDR1 MNHNS and CDR2 SASEGT. The CDR3 is 14 residues long. Trimming stripped 2 bases from V and 16 bases from J, with 21 bases between. CDR3 sequence (DNA): TGTGCCAGCAGTGAAAGTGGGGTGAGCCGGCCGGGGTATTTT. Translating it yields CASSESGVSRPGYF.

The chain joins TRBV4-3 to TRBJ2-1; D might be TRBD1 (6 bases). Deletions cut 0 bases from V and 7 bases from J, with 13 bases between. The CDR3 spans 15 residues. The V gene's germline CDR1 is LGHNA and CDR2 YSLEER. CDR3 sequence: CASSQDRNQGNEQFF. DNA of the CDR3: TGCGCCAGCAGCCAAGATCGCAACCAGGGGAATGAGCAGTTCTTC.

This chain joins TRBV19 and TRBJ1-2; TRBD1 is a possible D gene (5 bases). The CDR3 has 14 residues. Germline V gene data show CDR1 as LNHDA and CDR2 as SQIVND (reference sequence). V lost 3 bases, J lost 6 bases, and 14 bases lay in between. The CDR3 nucleotides are TGTGCCAGTAGTATTAATGGGGGGACGGATGGCTACACCTTC. Encoded protein: CASSINGGTDGYTF.

This clone was counted ten times or more. The chain combines TRBV5-6 with TRBJ2-2; unclear D gene. Per the germline V gene, CDR1 is SGHDT and CDR2 is YYEEEE. The CDR3 length is 16 residues. The V gene lost 2 bases and the J gene lost 4 bases, with 15 bases spanning the gap. As DNA, the CDR3 is TGTGCCAGCAGCTTTACCGACCACCCAGCCACCGGGGAGCTGTTTTTT. Translation: CASSFTDHPATGELFF.

J is TRBJ2-3 and V is TRBV5-6; D might be TRBD2 (6 bases). The germline CDR1 and CDR2 sequences are SGHDT and YYEEEE. The CDR3 spans 17 residues. V lost 4 bases and J lost 2, with 20 bases in between. In DNA form, the CDR3 reads TGTGCCAGCAGCCCCTCGGCGCAGGGAGGCCTCACAGATACGCAGTATTTT. Amino acid sequence: CASSPSAQGGLTDTQYF.

This chain uses TRBV7-2 with TRBJ1-2; 7 bases align to TRBD1. The CDR3 loop spans 16 amino acids. The ends lost 2 bases at V and 6 bases at J; junction bases unmatched: 12. Germline V gene sequence: CDR1 SGHTA, CDR2 FQGNSA. CDR3 sequence reads: CASSLIIGAQGDGYTF. The CDR3 DNA reads as TGTGCCAGCAGCTTAATAATCGGGGCCCAGGGGGATGGCTACACCTTC.

V usage is TRBV30 and J usage is TRBJ2-5; D gene uncertain. Germline V gene lookup returns CDR1 GTSNPN and CDR2 SVGIG (reference sequence). The CDR3 is 13 residues long. V lost 2 bases, J lost 4 bases, and 11 bases lay in between. CDR3 DNA sequence: TGTGCCTGGAGTCCGGGTACCGGAGAGACCCAGTACTTC. Translated, it gives CAWSPGTGETQYF.

The chain carries TRBV7-7 and TRBJ2-6; no definite D call. Germline-derived CDR1 and CDR2 are SSHAT and FNYEAQ (reference sequence). The V and J ends lost 2 bases and 2 bases respectively, with 13 bases between them. The length of the CDR3 is 17 residues. CDR3 region: CASSLSPRYAGANVLTF. The CDR3 DNA sequence: TGTGCCAGCAGCTTATCTCCTCGGTACGCTGGGGCCAACGTCCTGACTTTC.